The rows below give T cell receptor beta chains drawn from one sample of a study of regulatory T cells in long-lasting Graves disease. Using its own MiXCR run on the multiplex PCR reads, TCRdb lists one record per CDR3 protein. The sample contains fewer than 450,000 distinct CDR3 sequences, around 20% of which appear only once. The material was peripheral blood mononuclear cells (PBMCs), obtained when the disease was refractory, from a patient treated with antithyroid drugs. Receptor source: a female donor with Graves disease. The conserved cysteine and the conserved F or W are not part of the CDR3 here.

>TRBV29-1
SVAETGSGEQY
>TRBV20-1
SAEQGGEAF
>TRBV30
AGTAINYGYT
>TRBV12-3/TRBV12-4
ASTLGVAGELF
>TRBV7-8
ASSSRILPQETQY
>TRBV9
ASSVDEGLGDEQY
>TRBV3-1
ASSTGGGTY
>TRBV20-1
SARVPSSIRNTGELF
>TRBV2
ASSEAGRYEQY
>TRBV6-1
ASRGLAGVTGGKDIQY
>TRBV14
ASSQVGSPWETQY
>TRBV30
ALSRGTGAPTNYGYT
>TRBV11-2
ASSLGHSGTADTQY
>TRBV6-2/TRBV6-3
ASSYSGRNEKLF
>TRBV7-3
ASSPQTTGWSYEQY
>TRBV19
ASSRAITVTGELF
>TRBV27
ASRYRVAGSYEQY
>TRBV28
ASSLGGQGNTGELF
>TRBV5-1
ASSLEGHEQY
>TRBV7-9
ASSHNRGSGANVLT
>TRBV20-1
SARGEAGVAGELF
>TRBV20-1
SASGIVGGGETQY
>TRBV29-1
SVSQGPYEQY
>TRBV19
ASTPGAGTEAF
>TRBV27
ASSPLGQATNEKLF
>TRBV7-3
ASRNSGNTGELF
>TRBV20-1
SASSRPGNGEKLF
>TRBV28
ASSLGPPGAGGTDTQY
>TRBV28
ASSFNQAGSPLH
>TRBV7-8
ASSVSPTNEKLF
>TRBV5-1
ASSPTRETGDLGYT
>TRBV2
ASRHDINQPQH
>TRBV4-2
ASSQDRATNEKLF
>TRBV9
ASSVMRTDNLNTEAF
>TRBV6-5
ASSYVGVSNQPQH
>TRBV20-1
SAPDANGANEKLF
>TRBV20-1
SASGGNTEAF
>TRBV6-1
ASSALDRGKDQPQH
>TRBV19
AIRKGPNTEAF
>TRBV6-5
ASSYVGTGEYEQY
>TRBV18
ASSPDRANQPQH
>TRBV9
ASSVDPSLNTEAF
>TRBV13
ASSPLGPGGTSMGEQY
>TRBV30
ASRGGLGTGELF
>TRBV29-1
SVGIAGAKNIQY
>TRBV20-1
SARDRPGLAGSRFSYEQY
>TRBV7-9
ASSSGTLYGYT
>TRBV15
ATSRSGQFQETQY
>TRBV12-3/TRBV12-4
ASSPRSETQY
>TRBV20-1
SAHSSGNISYNEQF
>TRBV7-2
ASSLDMRPAANEKLF
>TRBV3-1
ASSQQGANTIY
>TRBV20-1
SASVGVSNTEAF
>TRBV3-1
ASSVQGVGTEAF
>TRBV6-2/TRBV6-3
ASSYIIYEQY
>TRBV6-2/TRBV6-3
ASSYWEGAYEQY
>TRBV28
ASSLRGGSHQPQH